One sample yielded the 16 T cell receptor beta chains listed below, sequenced in a study of graft-versus-host responses after intestinal transplantation. These receptors have no known antigen. The repertoire was sequenced with immunoSEQ multiplex PCR; TCRdb's copy has only in-frame clones and lacks some. The top ten hold around 7.8% of the sample, which has some 85,000 clones, over 75% seen once. The specimen was unstimulated CD8+ T cells sorted from spleen or lymph node cells, collected before transplant. These receptor sequences come from a human donor who was the organ donor for an intestinal transplant.

This clone was recorded once. This chain connects TRBV28 to TRBJ2-1, with 11 bases that match TRBD2. Germline CDR1 reads MDHEN; CDR2 reads SYDVKM. V trimming: 6 bases; J trimming: 4 bases; junction bases outside the gene matches: 14. The CDR3 is 18 residues long. The CDR3 DNA follows: TGTGCCAGCAGCCCTACCCTTAGCGGGGGGGAACTTTACAATGAGCAGTTCTTC. Its protein product is CASSPTLSGGELYNEQFF.

V usage is TRBV11-2 and J usage is TRBJ1-1, with a weak D call TRBD1 (6 bases). Germline-derived CDR1 and CDR2 are SGHAT and FQNNGV. The CDR3 is 16 amino acids. Trimming removed 6 bases from V and 1 base from J, with 18 bases in between. CDR3 sequence (DNA): TGTGCCAGCAGTTCTTCACCCGACAGGCCGAACACTGAAGCTTTCTTT. As protein: CASSSSPDRPNTEAFF.

This chain uses TRBV30 with TRBJ2-2; D is tentatively TRBD1 or TRBD2 (6 bases each). Trimming cost V 1 base and J 6 bases, with 24 bases left between them. Germline CDR1 is GTSNPN and CDR2 is SVGIG (reference sequence). The CDR3 is made up of 18 amino acids. The CDR3 sequence: CAWSGLYQGRRVPGELFF. The CDR3 DNA sequence: TGTGCCTGGAGTGGACTCTACCAGGGGAGGAGGGTTCCCGGGGAGCTGTTTTTT. Combining the CDR3 with reference TRBV30 and TRBJ2-2 gives the whole variable domain SQTIHQWPATLVQPVGSPLSLECTVEGTSNPNLYWYRQAAGRGLQLLFYSVGIGQISSEVPQNLSASRPQDRQFILSSKKLLLSDSGFYLCAWSGLYQGRRVPGELFFGEGSRLTVL.

The CDR3 DNA sequence: TGTGCCAGTAGTATCCGACGGAGCTCTGGGGCCAACGTCCTGACTTTC. Its protein product is CASSIRRSSGANVLTF. The genes are TRBV19 and TRBJ2-6; D is uncertain. Trimming took 3 bases from V and 0 from J, leaving 9 bases between them. Per the germline V gene, CDR1 is LNHDA and CDR2 is SQIVND (reference sequence). The CDR3 runs to 16 residues.

The gene calls are TRBV9 and TRBJ2-7, with a weak D call TRBD2 (5 bases). Between the trimmed V and J ends, which lost 4 bases and 3 bases, there was a span of 11 bases. The CDR3 totals 13 residues. CDR1 SGDLS and CDR2 YYNGEE come from the germline V gene. CDR3 amino acids: CASSPFGDYEQYF. The CDR3 DNA sequence: TGTGCCAGCAGCCCCTTCGGGGACTACGAGCAGTACTTC. Variable domain in full (rest from reference TRBV9 and TRBJ2-7): DSGVTQTPKHLITATGQRVTLRCSPRSGDLSVYWYQQSLDQGLQFLIQYYNGEERAKGNILERFSAQQFPDLHSELNLSSLELGDSALYFCASSPFGDYEQYFGPGTRLTVT.

The rearrangement joins TRBV15 to TRBJ1-2, with 7 bases aligning to TRBD1. Germline loops: CDR1 LNHNV, CDR2 YYDKDF (reference sequence). This CDR3 is built from 14 residues. V shed 3 bases and J 6 bases; nucleotides not matched to a gene: 7. The CDR3 DNA reads as TGTGCCACCAGCAGCAGGGGGGACAGCCATGGCTACACCTTC. As protein: CATSSRGDSHGYTF.

V gene TRBV28 combines with J gene TRBJ2-7, with 9 bases matching TRBD1. The CDR3 is made up of 16 amino acids. Germline V gives CDR1 MDHEN, CDR2 SYDVKM. V was pared by 4 bases and J by 7 bases, with 14 bases of the junction left unmatched. DNA of the CDR3: TGTGCCAGCAGTTGTAACCGGGACAGGGCCCCTCCGGAGCAGTACTTC. This encodes CASSCNRDRAPPEQYF.

This clone was counted a single time. V and J are TRBV10-2 and TRBJ2-7; D is uncertain. Germline V gene lookup returns CDR1 WSHSY and CDR2 SAAADI. V lost 8 bases and J lost 2, with 19 bases in between. There are 15 residues in the CDR3. The CDR3 spells CASRTGLRIPYEQYF. The DNA for the CDR3 is TGCGCCAGCCGTACCGGTCTCAGGATCCCCTACGAGCAGTACTTC.

V gene TRBV6-4 combines with J gene TRBJ2-3; D gene ambiguous. The length of the CDR3 is 19 residues. V dropped 0 bases and J dropped 2 bases, with 21 bases sitting between them. Germline-derived CDR1 and CDR2 are MRHNA and SNTAGT. This CDR3 is CASSDSSPLPQAFTDTQYF. CDR3 nucleotides: TGTGCCAGCAGTGACTCGAGTCCCCTCCCCCAAGCATTCACAGATACGCAGTATTTT.

This clone has a count of ten or more. The rearrangement uses TRBV9 and TRBJ2-3; D tentatively reads TRBD1 or TRBD2 (5 bases each). V was trimmed by 4 bases and J by 1 base, leaving 25 bases between them. The CDR3 contains 19 residues. Germline values: CDR1 SGDLS, CDR2 YYNGEE. The CDR3 reads CASSPMVGVSGYGTDTQYF. The DNA for the CDR3 is TGTGCCAGCAGCCCGATGGTGGGGGTCAGCGGCTATGGCACAGATACGCAGTATTTT.

CDR3 amino acids: CASSIVAGQGNDEQFF. The CDR3 bases are TGTGCCAGTAGTATAGTTGCGGGACAGGGGAACGATGAGCAGTTCTTC. The chain combines TRBV19 with TRBJ2-1; 10 bases align to TRBD1. Germline loops: CDR1 LNHDA, CDR2 SQIVND (reference sequence). The CDR3 sequence is 16 residues long. V trimming: 1 base; J trimming: 8 bases; junction bases outside the gene matches: 8.

This sequence joins TRBV27 and TRBJ1-2, with a tentative D call TRBD1 (6 bases). Trimming left V 4 bases short and J 2 bases short, with 14 bases between. This CDR3 comprises 15 residues. The V gene's germline CDR1 is MNHEY and CDR2 SMNVEV (reference sequence). CDR3: CASSSYGQRNYGYTF. The CDR3 region has the DNA TGTGCCAGCAGTTCCTACGGACAGCGGAACTATGGCTACACCTTC.

This chain uses TRBV5-4 with TRBJ1-2; 12 bases are shared with TRBD1. The germline V gene has CDR1 SGHNT and CDR2 YYREEE (reference sequence). The CDR3 covers 14 residues. V shed 4 bases and J 5 bases; nucleotides not matched to a gene: 3. The CDR3 spells CASSQGQGAYGYTF. CDR3 nucleotide sequence: TGTGCCAGCAGCCAGGGACAGGGGGCTTATGGCTACACCTTC.

This rearrangement joins TRBV10-3 to TRBJ1-5, with D uncertain. This CDR3 is 14 amino acids long. The germline V gene encodes CDR1 ENHRY and CDR2 SYGVKD. Trimming stripped 3 bases from V and 0 bases from J, with 6 bases between. The CDR3 DNA sequence: TGTGCCATCAGTGAATCGGATAGCAATCAGCCCCAGCATTTT. As protein: CAISESDSNQPQHF.

The chain joins TRBV15 to TRBJ2-1, with D possibly called TRBD1 or TRBD2 (6 bases each). Per germline, CDR1 LNHNV and CDR2 YYDKDF (reference sequence). The V gene lost 0 bases and the J gene lost 4 bases, with 16 bases spanning the gap. The CDR3 totals 17 residues. The CDR3 DNA reads TGTGCCACCAGCAGAGATTCAGGGGCTAGCGCATACAATGAGCAGTTCTTC. Protein: CATSRDSGASAYNEQFF.

A note on this clone: The junction shows a germline mismatch at one end, possibly a read error. The V and J genes are TRBV7-9 and TRBJ1-2; D is perhaps TRBD1 (5 bases). Looked up from germline, CDR1 is SEHNR and CDR2 is FQNEAQ (reference sequence). The CDR3 loop spans 13 amino acids. CDR3 sequence reads: CASRSPTDYGYIF. Written as DNA, the CDR3 is TGTGCCAGCAGATCGCCGACAGACTATGGCTACATCTTC.